This paragraph covers one T cell receptor (beta chain) sequence. Its antigen is unknown. Germline lookup yields CDR1 ENHRY and CDR2 SYGVKD. The CDR3 runs 15 residues. This specimen belongs to a study of CXCR3-negative and CXCR3-positive naive CD8 T cells. Study-wide results and limits: Naive subsets were similarly diverse, while memory CD8+ repertoires were much less diverse.

The method, 5' RACE with UMI labels, was used to prepare the TRB cDNA libraries. TCRdb re-called the 5' RACE reads and catalogs CDR3 proteins one per entry, DNA excluded. This repertoire includes tens of thousands of distinct CDR3 sequences. Triplicate sorts of some 300,000 cells per CD8+ subset. The sample was memory CD8+ T cells from blood. The TCR originated in a human donor in good health. Some clones in this sample may be carry-over from other donors' samples. This sequence joins TRBV10-3 and TRBJ1-1; the TCRdb call, TRBD1, lacks DNA for checking. CDR3 sequence reads: CAISESIGVNTEAFF.